The present entry profiles one T cell receptor beta chain with its context. Its recognized antigen is unknown. Base-call qualities are not available, and no considerably larger clone is one nucleotide away. The CDR3 regions of human TCRbeta chains were analyzed by immunosequencing. Per the authors' processing: TCRs in the repertoires were matched against a reference library of SARS-CoV-2-specific TCRs that had been generated with the MIRA antigen-specificity platform. Breadth was defined as the fraction of unique TCRs that were SARS-CoV-2-associated. Depth was defined as the fraction of total T cells that were SARS-CoV-2-associated. Using the MIRA data, every spike-specific TCR was mapped to the spike region that the TCR reacted to and assigned to either a CD4 or a CD8 class. Log10-transformed breadth and depth values were compared by one-way ANOVA with Sidak's multiple comparisons tests. Here the immuneACCESS table is served through TCRdb, limited to in-frame sequences with V and J called. Missing clones are a known gap in these copies; in checked studies unresolved V genes cover under half, and the rest lacks a known reason. V and J calls and clone size are those listed in that table; D and trimming were worked out from the DNA. This sample comprises roughly 130,000 clones, roughly 90% of them detected only once. Around 2.7% of the sample lies in the top ten.

The time point label for this specimen denotes: baseline before first vaccination. Vaccinee samples came from UK trials COV001 and COV002, including a single-blind randomized controlled phase 2/3 trial of AZD1222 (ChAdOx1 nCoV-19) in healthy adults. For TCRbeta chain sequencing, PBMC samples were collected from trial participants at day 0 and at day 28 after the second dose. The source of the sample is a study of T cell responses to AZD1222 COVID-19 vaccine (dated by TCRdb to the early 2020s). The study in broad terms: AZD1222 recipients whose second dose came at about 4 weeks and those whose second dose came at about 12 weeks were combined into one group, since spike-specific TCR depth and breadth did not differ between the two schedules. TCR sequencing covered 230 to 250 trial participants: 207 given two doses of AZD1222 and 26 given two doses of MenACWY control vaccine. Enrollment into the trials was organized by age into subgroups of 18-55, 56-69 and 70-plus years, and those subgroups contained about 160, 30 and 59 TCR-sequenced participants, respectively. Study-wide conclusions, independent of this receptor: A significant rise in spike-specific TCR breadth and depth was observed after two AZD1222 doses relative to day 0 and relative to MenACWY recipients. In the small 56-69-year group, the increase in depth fell short of significance, most likely because of low power. Participants were mostly white British, with more females than males. The authors suggested clonal diversity may have been underestimated. Nearly half of unique spike-specific TCRs reportedly recognized epitopes outside regions mutated in the B.1.351 and B.1.1.7 variants. The vaccine-associated CD4 TCRs covered the entire spike protein, and the dominant responses fell in regions 160-218 and 743-854. No day 14 peak-response samples were available, so repertoires were characterized only after the peak T cell response. Conclusions about previously exposed vaccinees are limited, since just six AZD1222 recipients were seropositive for SARS-CoV-2 at baseline.

The germline V gene provides CDR1 SGHAT and CDR2 FQNNGV. The CDR3 runs 17 residues from the cysteine to the phenylalanine. Kept here is only the CDR3 DNA, which spans 51 bases and is read in frame from base 1. V is cut by 1 base and J by 0 bases, and the space between the germline ends is 14 bases. The clonotype comes from an adult in good health. This receptor chain uses TRBV11-2 and TRBJ2-3, with the D gene possibly TRBD1 or TRBD2, each one fitting 5 bases. The input for sequencing was peripheral blood, taken on day 0 of AZD1222 vaccination. The nucleotides are TGTGCCAGCAGCTTAGCGGGACCTTACTCTAGCACAGATACGCAGTATTTT. Translated, it reads CASSLAGPYSSTDTQYF.